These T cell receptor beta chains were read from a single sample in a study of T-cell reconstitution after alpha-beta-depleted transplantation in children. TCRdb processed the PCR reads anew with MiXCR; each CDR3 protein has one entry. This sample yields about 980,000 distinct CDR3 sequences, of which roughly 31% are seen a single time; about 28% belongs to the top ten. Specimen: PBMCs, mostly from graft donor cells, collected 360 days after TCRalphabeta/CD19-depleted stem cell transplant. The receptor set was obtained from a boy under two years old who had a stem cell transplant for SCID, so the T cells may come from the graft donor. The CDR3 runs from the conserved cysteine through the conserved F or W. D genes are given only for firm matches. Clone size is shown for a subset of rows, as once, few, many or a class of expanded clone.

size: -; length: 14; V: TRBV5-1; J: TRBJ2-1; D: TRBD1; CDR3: CASSNGQGRNEQFF; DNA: TGCGCCAGCAGCAACGGACAGGGACGGAATGAGCAGTTCTTC
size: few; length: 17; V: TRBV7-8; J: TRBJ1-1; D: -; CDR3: CASSLVLPGLMNTEAFF; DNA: TGTGCCAGCAGCTTAGTGCTCCCAGGTCTCATGAACACTGAAGCTTTCTTT
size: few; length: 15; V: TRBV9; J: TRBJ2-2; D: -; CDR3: CASSVENIHAGELFF; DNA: TGTGCCAGCAGCGTAGAAAACATACATGCCGGGGAGCTGTTTTTT
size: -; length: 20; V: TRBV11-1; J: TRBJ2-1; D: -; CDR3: CASSGSQGSSVYFIYNEQFF; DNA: TGTGCCAGCAGCGGAAGTCAGGGGTCCTCAGTCTATTTTATCTACAATGAGCAGTTCTTC
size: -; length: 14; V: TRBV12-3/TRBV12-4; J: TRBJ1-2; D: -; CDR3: CASGSLEVNVGYTF; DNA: TGTGCCAGCGGGTCCCTGGAAGTAAACGTTGGCTACACCTTC
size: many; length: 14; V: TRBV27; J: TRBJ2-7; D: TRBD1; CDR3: CASSYAGTGYEQYF; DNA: TGTGCCAGCAGTTACGCAGGGACAGGGTACGAGCAGTACTTC
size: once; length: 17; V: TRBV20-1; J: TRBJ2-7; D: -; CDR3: CCARDEGGSLISYEQYF; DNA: TGCTGTGCTAGAGATGAGGGGGGGTCACTAATCTCCTACGAGCAGTACTTC
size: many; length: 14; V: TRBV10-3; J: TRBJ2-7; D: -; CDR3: CAISDRGSTYEQYF; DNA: TGTGCCATCAGTGATAGAGGGTCCACCTACGAGCAGTACTTC
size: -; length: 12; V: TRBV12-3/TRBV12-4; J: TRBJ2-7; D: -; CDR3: CASSLEYYEQYF; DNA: TGTGCCAGCAGCCTTGAATACTACGAGCAGTACTTC
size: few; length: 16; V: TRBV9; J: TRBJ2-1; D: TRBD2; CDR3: CASQGGSGGTYNEQFF; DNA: TGTGCCAGTCAAGGAGGGAGCGGGGGTACCTACAATGAGCAGTTCTTC
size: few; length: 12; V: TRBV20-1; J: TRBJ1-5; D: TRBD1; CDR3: CSAGDRNQPQHF; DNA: TGCAGTGCCGGGGACAGGAATCAGCCCCAGCATTTT
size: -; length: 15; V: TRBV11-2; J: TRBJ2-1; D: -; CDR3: CASSLMDSTSGEQFF; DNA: TGTGCCAGCAGCTTAATGGACTCAACAAGTGGGGAGCAGTTCTTC
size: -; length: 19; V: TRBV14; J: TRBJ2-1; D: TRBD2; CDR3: CASSQEVGLAGGRINEQFF; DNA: TGTGCCAGCAGCCAAGAAGTAGGCCTAGCGGGGGGCCGTATCAATGAGCAGTTCTTC
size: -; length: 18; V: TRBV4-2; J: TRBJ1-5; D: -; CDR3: CASSQDAQGGITNQPQHF; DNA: TGTGCCAGCAGCCAAGATGCCCAAGGGGGGATTACCAATCAGCCCCAGCATTTT
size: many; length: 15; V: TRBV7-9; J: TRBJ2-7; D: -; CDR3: CASSLGGLSSYEQYF; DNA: TGTGCCAGCAGCTTGGGAGGACTGTCCTCCTACGAGCAGTACTTC
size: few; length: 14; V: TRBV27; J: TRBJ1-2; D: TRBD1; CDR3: CASSPPGTGYGYTF; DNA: TGTGCCAGCAGCCCGCCGGGGACAGGCTATGGCTACACCTTC
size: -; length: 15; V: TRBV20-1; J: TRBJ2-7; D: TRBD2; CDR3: CSATPDLLAGIEQYF; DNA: TGCAGTGCTACCCCCGACTTACTAGCGGGGATCGAGCAGTACTTC
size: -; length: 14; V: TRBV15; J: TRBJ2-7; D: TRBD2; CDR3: CATSPGTSGYEQYF; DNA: TGTGCCACCAGCCCTGGGACTAGCGGCTACGAGCAGTACTTC
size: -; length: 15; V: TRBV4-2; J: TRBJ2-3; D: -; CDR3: CASSQEGGDTDTQYF; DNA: TGTGCCAGCAGCCAAGAGGGGGGCGACACAGATACGCAGTATTTT
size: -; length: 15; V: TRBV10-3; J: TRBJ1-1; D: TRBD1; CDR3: CAISESGQLDTEAFF; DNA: TGTGCCATCAGTGAGTCGGGACAGCTAGACACTGAAGCTTTCTTT
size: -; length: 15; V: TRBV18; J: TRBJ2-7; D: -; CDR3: CASSPPLFRSYEQYF; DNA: TGTGCCAGCTCACCGCCCCTGTTCCGCTCCTACGAGCAGTACTTC
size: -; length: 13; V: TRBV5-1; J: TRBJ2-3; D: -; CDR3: CASRAGPTDTQYF; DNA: TGCGCCAGCCGGGCGGGGCCTACAGATACGCAGTATTTT
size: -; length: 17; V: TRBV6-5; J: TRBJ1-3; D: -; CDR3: CASSYTGLDPSGNTIYF; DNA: TGTGCCAGCAGTTACACGGGATTAGATCCCTCTGGAAACACCATATATTTT
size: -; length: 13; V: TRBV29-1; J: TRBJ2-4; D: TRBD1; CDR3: CSVAGQGRGIQYF; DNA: TGCAGCGTTGCGGGACAGGGGAGGGGCATTCAGTACTTC
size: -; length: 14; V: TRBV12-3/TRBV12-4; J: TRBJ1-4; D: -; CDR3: CASTPGGEDEKLFF; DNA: TGTGCCAGCACCCCGGGGGGCGAAGATGAAAAACTGTTTTTT
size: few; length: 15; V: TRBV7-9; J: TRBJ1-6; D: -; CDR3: CASSLALPLNSPLHF; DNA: TGTGCCAGCAGCTTAGCGCTCCCCCTTAATTCACCCCTCCACTTT
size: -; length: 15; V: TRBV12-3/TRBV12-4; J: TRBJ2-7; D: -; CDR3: CASSLGGPDVYEQYF; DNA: TGTGCCAGCAGTTTAGGGGGACCAGACGTTTACGAGCAGTACTTC
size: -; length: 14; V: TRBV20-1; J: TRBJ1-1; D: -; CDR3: CSASGRTGSTEAFF; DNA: TGCAGTGCTAGTGGGCGGACGGGTAGCACTGAAGCTTTCTTT
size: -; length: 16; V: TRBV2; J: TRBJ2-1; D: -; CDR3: CASSAPGPSSYNEQFF; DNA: TGTGCCAGCAGTGCCCCCGGTCCGAGCTCCTACAATGAGCAGTTCTTC
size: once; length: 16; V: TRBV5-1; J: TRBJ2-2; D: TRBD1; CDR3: CASSAGTGAKTGELFF; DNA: TGCGCCAGCAGCGCGGGGACAGGGGCCAAAACCGGGGAGCTGTTTTTT
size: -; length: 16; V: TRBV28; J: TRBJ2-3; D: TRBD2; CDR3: CASSRVGLARRDTQYF; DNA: TGTGCCAGCAGCAGAGTAGGACTAGCGCGCCGGGATACGCAGTATTTT
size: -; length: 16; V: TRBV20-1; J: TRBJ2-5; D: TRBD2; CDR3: CSAPEIPGTSMRTQYF; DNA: TGCAGTGCCCCTGAGATCCCCGGGACTAGCATGCGGACCCAGTACTTC
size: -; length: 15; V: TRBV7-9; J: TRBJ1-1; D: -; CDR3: CASSLMPSRGTEAFF; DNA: TGTGCCAGCAGCTTAATGCCTTCCAGAGGCACTGAAGCTTTCTTT
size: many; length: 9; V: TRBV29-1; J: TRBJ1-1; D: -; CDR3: CSVDREAFF; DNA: TGCAGCGTTGACAGAGAAGCTTTCTTT
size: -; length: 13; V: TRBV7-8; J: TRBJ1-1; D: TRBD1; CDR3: CASSERQGLEAFF; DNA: TGTGCCAGCAGCGAAAGACAGGGACTTGAAGCTTTCTTT
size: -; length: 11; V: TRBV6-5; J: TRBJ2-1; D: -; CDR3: CASSRDGEQFF; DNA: TGTGCCAGCAGTAGGGACGGAGAGCAGTTCTTC
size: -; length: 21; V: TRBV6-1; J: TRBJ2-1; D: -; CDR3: CASSEEPPRGRLLFSYNEQFF; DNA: TGTGCCAGCAGTGAAGAGCCCCCCAGGGGCAGGCTGCTTTTCTCCTACAATGAGCAGTTCTTC
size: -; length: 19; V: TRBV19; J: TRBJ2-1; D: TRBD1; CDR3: CASSPKKKSPGTGMNEQFF; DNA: TGTGCCAGTAGCCCCAAGAAAAAAAGTCCCGGGACAGGTATGAATGAGCAGTTCTTC
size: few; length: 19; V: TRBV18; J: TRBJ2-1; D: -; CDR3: CASSTTVAGEASSYNEQFF; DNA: TGTGCCAGCTCGACCACCGTAGCAGGGGAAGCCAGCTCCTACAATGAGCAGTTCTTC
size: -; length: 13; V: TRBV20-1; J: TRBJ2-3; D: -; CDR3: CSAPPGLTDTQYF; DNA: TGCAGTGCCCCGCCGGGCCTCACAGATACGCAGTATTTT
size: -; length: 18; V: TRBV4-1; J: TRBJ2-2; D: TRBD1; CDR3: CASSPEDLGTANTGELFF; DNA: TGCGCCAGCAGCCCAGAAGACCTCGGGACAGCGAACACCGGGGAGCTGTTTTTT
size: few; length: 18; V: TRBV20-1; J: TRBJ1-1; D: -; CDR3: CSARDPRSLTRVNTEAFF; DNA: TGCAGTGCTAGAGATCCGAGGAGTCTCACCAGGGTGAACACTGAAGCTTTCTTT
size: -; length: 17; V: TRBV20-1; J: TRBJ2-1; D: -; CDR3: CSARGFTRPSSYNEQFF; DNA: TGCAGTGCTAGGGGGTTCACTAGGCCCAGCTCCTACAATGAGCAGTTCTTC
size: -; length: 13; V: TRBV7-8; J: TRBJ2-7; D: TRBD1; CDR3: CASSKDRAYEQYF; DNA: TGTGCCAGCAGCAAGGACAGGGCGTACGAGCAGTACTTC
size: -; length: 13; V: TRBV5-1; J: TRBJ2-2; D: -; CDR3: CASSRPQTGELFF; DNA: TGCGCCAGCAGCAGGCCGCAAACCGGGGAGCTGTTTTTT
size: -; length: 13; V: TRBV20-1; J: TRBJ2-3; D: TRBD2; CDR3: CSEGGGTADTQYF; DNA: TGCAGTGAAGGCGGGGGGACCGCAGATACGCAGTATTTT
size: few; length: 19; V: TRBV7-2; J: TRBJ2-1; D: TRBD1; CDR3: CASSLAAWTGTWLGDEQFF; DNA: TGTGCCAGCAGCTTAGCGGCATGGACAGGCACCTGGTTGGGAGATGAGCAGTTCTTC
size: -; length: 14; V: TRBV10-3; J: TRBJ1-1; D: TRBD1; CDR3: CAISDHGQGPEAFF; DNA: TGTGCCATCAGTGACCACGGACAGGGCCCTGAAGCTTTCTTT
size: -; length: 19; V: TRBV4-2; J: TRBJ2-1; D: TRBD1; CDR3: CASSPIAGQGEASYNEQFF; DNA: TGTGCCAGCAGCCCCATAGCTGGACAGGGGGAAGCATCTTACAATGAGCAGTTCTTC
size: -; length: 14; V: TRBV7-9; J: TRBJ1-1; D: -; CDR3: CASARETTLAEAFF; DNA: TGTGCCAGCGCCCGTGAGACAACCCTCGCTGAAGCTTTCTTT
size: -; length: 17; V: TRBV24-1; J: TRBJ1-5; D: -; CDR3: CATSDLITGHFNQPQHF; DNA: TGTGCCACCAGTGATTTAATTACCGGACATTTCAATCAGCCCCAGCATTTT
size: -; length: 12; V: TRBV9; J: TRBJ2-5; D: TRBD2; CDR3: CASRGGGGPQYF; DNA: TGTGCCAGCAGAGGCGGGGGGGGACCCCAGTACTTC
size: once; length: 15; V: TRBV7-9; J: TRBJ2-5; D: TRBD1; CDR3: CASTFDRAIQETQYF; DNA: TGTGCCAGTACCTTCGACAGGGCGATCCAAGAGACCCAGTACTTC
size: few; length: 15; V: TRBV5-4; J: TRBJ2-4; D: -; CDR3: CASSSKRTGGDIQYF; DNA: TGTGCCAGCAGCTCGAAGCGGACAGGAGGGGACATTCAGTACTTC
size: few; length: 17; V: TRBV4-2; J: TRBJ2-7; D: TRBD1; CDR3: CASSQEPTLDRAYEQYF; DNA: TGTGCCAGCAGCCAAGAACCGACCCTTGACAGGGCCTACGAGCAGTACTTC